The subject of this entry is one TCR beta chain. Described treatment: preoperative locoregional IRX-2 cytokine immunotherapy. Samples came from a phase Ib trial of preoperative locoregional IRX-2 cytokine immunotherapy. The sample comes from a study of preoperative IRX-2 immunotherapy in early breast cancer. Assay: immunoSEQ multiplex PCR; the TCRdb copy retains only in-frame clones and omits some. The table lists around 34,000 clones, about 96% of them singletons, with 5% to 7% in the top ten. The length of the CDR3 is 11 residues. V was shortened by 5 bases and J by 5 bases, with 6 bases between the two germline ends. Germline CDR1 ENHRY, CDR2 SYGVKD.

The V and J genes are TRBV10-3 and TRBJ2-5; perhaps TRBD1 as D (5 bases). Sample collection occurred from a patient treated with IRX-2 immunotherapy. The receptor comes from a human donor with breast cancer. CDR3 sequence: CAISPGETQYF. DNA for the CDR3: TGTGCCATCAGTCCAGGGGAGACCCAGTACTTC.